Detailed here is one T cell receptor beta chain. Antigen unknown. This record belongs to a study of OX40 agonist ivuxolimab in advanced cancers. Study background: Patients were 82.7% male with ages roughly 23 to 79, mean 60. Notes on the study in general: Researchers did not determine the expanded peripheral T cells' antigen specificity.

Profiled with immunoSEQ multiplex PCR; TCRdb holds only in-frame clones, not every one. The data contain roughly 63,000 clones, roughly four fifths of them singletons. Germline CDR1 reads SGHRS; CDR2 reads YFSETQ. The CDR3 contains 15 residues. Trimming removed 6 bases at V and 3 bases at J, with 13 bases between. The TCR originated in an adult with an advanced solid tumor such as melanoma, head and neck, liver or kidney cancer. V gene TRBV5-1 combines with J gene TRBJ2-6, with D possibly being TRBD1 or TRBD2 (6 bases each). The sample here was CD4+ or CD8+ T cells sorted from blood, taken in a trial of the OX40 agonist ivuxolimab. CDR3 DNA sequence: TGCGCCAGCACCCTAGGGGGGCATGGGGCCAACGTCCTGACTTTC. The encoded protein is CASTLGGHGANVLTF.